Following are 5 T cell receptor beta chains from one sample sequenced in a study of response to subunit inactivated influenza vaccine. TCRdb used MiXCR to reprocess the RT-PCR reads, holding one entry per CDR3 protein. The sample includes hundreds of thousands of distinct CDR3 sequences, 25% of them seen just once. Source: CD4+ T cells sorted from PBMCs, taken around 5 days after vaccination. These TCRs come from a man between 50 and 59 years old who received an inactivated influenza vaccine.

This clonotype was counted only a few times. The chain uses TRBV5-6 and TRBJ2-1; 9 bases align to TRBD2. This CDR3 comprises 15 residues. The ends lost 5 bases at V and 4 bases at J; junction bases unmatched: 7. CDR1 and CDR2 from the germline V gene are SGHDT and YYEEEE. The CDR3 region has the DNA TGTGCCAGCAGTCGTTTGCGGGGGGGTTACAATGAGCAGTTCTTC. Translated, it gives CASSRLRGGYNEQFF.

The gene calls are TRBV5-1 and TRBJ2-7; D is uncertain. The ends were cut back, 8 bases at V and 3 bases at J, with 15 bases in the middle. The CDR3 length is 13 residues. From germline, CDR1 is SGHRS and CDR2 YFSETQ. CDR3 region: CASKQELFYEQYF. CDR3 in DNA: TGCGCCAGTAAGCAGGAGTTGTTCTACGAGCAGTACTTC.

This sequence joins TRBV20-1 and TRBJ2-1; 12 bases agree with TRBD2. Germline CDR1 is DFQATT and CDR2 is SNEGSKA (reference sequence). The junction had 10 bases not matched to a gene; V was cut back by 5 bases and J by 5 bases. The CDR3 runs 16 residues. In nucleotides, the CDR3 is TGCAGTGCTTTCCGACTAGCGGGGGTATATCACAATGAGCAGTTCTTC. It specifies CSAFRLAGVYHNEQFF.

This clonotype was picked up a small number of times. The V gene is TRBV3-1, the J gene TRBJ2-6; weak D call: TRBD1 (5 bases). Trimming removed 3 bases at V and 1 base at J, with 7 bases between. Germline lookup yields CDR1 LGHDT and CDR2 YNNKEL (reference sequence). This CDR3 is 15 amino acids long. CDR3: CASSHRQSGANVLTF. DNA for the CDR3: TGTGCCAGCAGCCACCGACAGTCTGGGGCCAACGTCCTGACTTTC.

This clonotype was seen many times. At one end, the junction sequence differs from germline, possibly due to a read error. The rearrangement links TRBV12-3 or TRBV12-4 to TRBJ2-6, with D uncertain. The CDR3 sequence is 13 residues long. This chain's CDR3 is CASSLAGANVLTF. The CDR3 region has the DNA TGTGCCAGCAGCTTAGCTGGGGCCAACGTCCTGACTTTC.